This T cell receptor beta chain was retrieved from a study of brain T cells in children with intractable seizures. This clone has only one observation. Its target is unknown. Study results and limitations: HCMV serostatus was not known, and viral specificity came from CDR3 similarity only. Absence of clones before surgery may stem from lower sequencing depth.

Germline CDR1 is MNHEY and CDR2 is SVGEGT. This CDR3 contains 15 residues. V was pared by 4 bases and J by 8 bases, with 18 bases between. As to time point: blood from clinic visit 5 months post-surgery; TSC patient then seizure free. Only cases whose brain tissue showed the highest T cell transcript signatures were sequenced. Patients received at least one anti-epileptic drug before surgery. The repertoire was sequenced with immunoSEQ multiplex PCR; TCRdb's copy has only in-frame clones and lacks some. The sample carries around 340,000 clones, 93% recorded once. The chain joins TRBV6-2 or TRBV6-3 to TRBJ2-1; D might be TRBD2 (6 bases). The specimen comprised peripheral blood, sampled more than 4 months after surgery. The origin of this receptor is a boy in the first two years of life with tuberous sclerosis and intractable seizures. This CDR3 reads CASSSEWDSRDEQFF. CDR3 nucleotides: TGTGCCAGCAGTTCGGAATGGGACTCGAGGGATGAGCAGTTCTTC.